This paragraph covers one TCR beta chain sequence. The antigen remains unidentified. Germline V CDR1 and CDR2: MNHEY, SVGAGI. Trimming stripped 2 bases from V and 2 bases from J, with 14 bases between. The length of the CDR3 is 16 residues. With iRepertoire HTBI primers and Arm-PCR of CDR3 regions, TCR beta libraries were built. Authors' analysis steps: About 60 TRBV and about 14 TRBJ segments were identified across samples. Each CDR3 protein is one row after TCRdb ran MiXCR on the multiplex PCR reads. TCRdb, rather than the study authors, made the V and J calls. The table records 400,000 to 550,000 distinct CDR3 sequences, about 15% of them present only once. The data originate from a study of regulatory T cells in long-lasting Graves disease. Study outcomes and limitations: Newly diagnosed Graves' patients had higher TCR diversity than persistent ones.

Sample time point: newly diagnosed GD, antithyroid drugs for less than 3 months. With RNA extracted from PBMCs as input, the TCR library was made. These data were likewise used in another study, on T cells in Graves' hyperthyroidism and ophthalmopathy. That paper adds: Blood samples included most of the expanded thyroid clonotypes exceeding 0.001.

The clonotype originates from a woman in her twenties or thirties with Graves disease. The specimen comprised peripheral blood mononuclear cells (PBMCs), sampled at new diagnosis, from a patient treated with antithyroid drugs. This chain links TRBV6-5 with TRBJ2-3, with D hard to call. CDR3 DNA sequence: TGTGCCAGCAGTTACCGGCCGGGTGAACTCACAGATACGCAGTATTTT. Its protein product is CASSYRPGELTDTQYF.